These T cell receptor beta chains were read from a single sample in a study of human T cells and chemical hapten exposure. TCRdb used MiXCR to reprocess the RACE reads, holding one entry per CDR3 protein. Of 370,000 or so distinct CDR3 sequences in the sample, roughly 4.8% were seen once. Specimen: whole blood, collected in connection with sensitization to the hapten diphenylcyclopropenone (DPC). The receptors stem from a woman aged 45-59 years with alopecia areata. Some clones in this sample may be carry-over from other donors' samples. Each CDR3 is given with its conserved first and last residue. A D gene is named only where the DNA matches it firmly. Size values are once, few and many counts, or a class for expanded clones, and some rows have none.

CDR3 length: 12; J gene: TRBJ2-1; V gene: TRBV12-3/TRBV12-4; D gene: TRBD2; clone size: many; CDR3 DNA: TGTGCCAGCAGGGGACTAGCGGGTGAGCAGTTCTTC; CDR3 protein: CASRGLAGEQFF
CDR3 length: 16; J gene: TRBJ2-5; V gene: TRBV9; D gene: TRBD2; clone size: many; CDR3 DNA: TGTGCCAGCAGCCCGCTGCAGCGGGGGCCTCAAGAGACCCAGTACTTC; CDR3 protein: CASSPLQRGPQETQYF
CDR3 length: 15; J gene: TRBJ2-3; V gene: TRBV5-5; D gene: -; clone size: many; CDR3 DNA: TGTGCCAGCAGCTTCTCCGGGGGCCGCACAGATACGCAGTATTTT; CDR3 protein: CASSFSGGRTDTQYF
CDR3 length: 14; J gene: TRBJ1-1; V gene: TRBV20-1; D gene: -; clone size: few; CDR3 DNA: TGCAGTGCTAGGCGGAATTTGGGGGGTGATGAAGCTTTCTTT; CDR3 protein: CSARRNLGGDEAFF
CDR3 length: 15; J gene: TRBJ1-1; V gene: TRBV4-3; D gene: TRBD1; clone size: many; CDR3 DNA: TGCGCCAGCAGCCAAGATGCAGGGGGCGTGACTGAAGCTTTCTTT; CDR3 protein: CASSQDAGGVTEAFF
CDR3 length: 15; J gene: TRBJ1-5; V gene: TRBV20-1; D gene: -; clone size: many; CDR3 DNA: TGCAGTGCTAGTCCCCCTTTGTCTGGCAATCAGCCCCAGCATTTT; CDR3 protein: CSASPPLSGNQPQHF
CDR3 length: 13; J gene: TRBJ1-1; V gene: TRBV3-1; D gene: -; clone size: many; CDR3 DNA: TGTGCCAGCAGCCTATCAGACAACACTGAAGCTTTCTTT; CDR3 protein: CASSLSDNTEAFF
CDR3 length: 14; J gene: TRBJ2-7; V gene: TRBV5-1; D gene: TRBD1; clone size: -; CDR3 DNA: TGCGCCAGCAGCCTGGGACAGGCGGCCTACGAGCAGTACTTC; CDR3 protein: CASSLGQAAYEQYF
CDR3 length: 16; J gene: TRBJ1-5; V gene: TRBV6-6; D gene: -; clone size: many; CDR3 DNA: TGTGCCAGTACGATTGAGGGGCCCAAATACAATCAGCCCCAGCATTTT; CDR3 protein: CASTIEGPKYNQPQHF
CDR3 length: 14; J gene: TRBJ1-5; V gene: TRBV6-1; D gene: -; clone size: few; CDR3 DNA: TGTGCCACAGGCTACGGGGCCAGCAATCAGCCCCAGCATTTT; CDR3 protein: CATGYGASNQPQHF
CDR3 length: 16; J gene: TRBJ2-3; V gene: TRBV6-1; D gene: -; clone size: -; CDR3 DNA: TGTGCCAGCAGTGAGATGGCCTCATTCAACACAGATACGCAGTATTTT; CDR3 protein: CASSEMASFNTDTQYF
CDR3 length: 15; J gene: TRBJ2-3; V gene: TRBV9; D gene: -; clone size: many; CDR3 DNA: TGTGCCAGCAGCGTAGAAGGCCAAAAGGCGGATACGCAGTATTTT; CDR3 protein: CASSVEGQKADTQYF
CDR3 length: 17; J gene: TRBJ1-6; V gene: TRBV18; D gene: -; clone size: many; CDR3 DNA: TGTGCCAGCTCACCCGGCGTTCTAACAGGGAGTGCGTCACCCCTCCACTTT; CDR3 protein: CASSPGVLTGSASPLHF
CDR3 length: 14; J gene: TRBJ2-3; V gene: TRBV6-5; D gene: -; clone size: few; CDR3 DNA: TGTGCCAGCAGTAACGGACTAACCACAGATACGCAGTATTTT; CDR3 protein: CASSNGLTTDTQYF
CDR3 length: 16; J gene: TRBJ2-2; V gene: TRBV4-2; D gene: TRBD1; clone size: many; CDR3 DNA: TGTGCCAGCAGCCATCCGGGACAGGGGGCTACCGGGGAGCTGTTTTTT; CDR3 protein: CASSHPGQGATGELFF
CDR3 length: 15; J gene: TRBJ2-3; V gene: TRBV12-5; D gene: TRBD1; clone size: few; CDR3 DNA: TGTGCTAGTGGTTTGGGACAGGGGGCGTCAGATACGCAGTATTTT; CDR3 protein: CASGLGQGASDTQYF
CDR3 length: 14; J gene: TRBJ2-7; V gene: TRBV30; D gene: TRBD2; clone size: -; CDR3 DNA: TGTGCCTGGAAGTGGGCTAGCGGGTACTACGAGCAGTACTTC; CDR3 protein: CAWKWASGYYEQYF
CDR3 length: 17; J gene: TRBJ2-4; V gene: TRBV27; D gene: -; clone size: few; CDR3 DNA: TGTGCCAGCGCTTCGAGCCAATTCCTAGTAGCCAAAAACATTCAGTACTTC; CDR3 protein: CASASSQFLVAKNIQYF
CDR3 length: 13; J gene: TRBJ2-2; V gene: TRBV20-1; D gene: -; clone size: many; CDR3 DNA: TGCAGTGGAAAAGAGTCGAACACCGGGGAGCTGTTTTTT; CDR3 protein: CSGKESNTGELFF
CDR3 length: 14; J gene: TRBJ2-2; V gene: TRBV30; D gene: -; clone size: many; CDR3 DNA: TGTGCCTGGACCGGGACACATAACACCGGGGAGCTGTTTTTT; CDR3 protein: CAWTGTHNTGELFF
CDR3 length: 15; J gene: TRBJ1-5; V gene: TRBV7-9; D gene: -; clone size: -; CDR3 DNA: TGTGCCAGCAACTCCGGGACCGCCTCGCAGGAGCCCCAGCATTTT; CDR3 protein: CASNSGTASQEPQHF
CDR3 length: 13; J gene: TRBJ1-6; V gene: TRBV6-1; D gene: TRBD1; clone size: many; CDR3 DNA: TGTGCCAGCTACGGACAGGGCTACTCACCCCTCCACTTT; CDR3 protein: CASYGQGYSPLHF